The clone carrying this T cell receptor beta chain has ten or more counts. The data were taken from a study of T cells in Graves' hyperthyroidism and ophthalmopathy. TCR beta CDR3 regions were amplified from RNA. TCR CDR3 underwent first-round RT-PCR with the HTBI primer set. TCRdb reanalysed the multiplex PCR reads using MiXCR and keeps one entry per CDR3 protein. The sample consists of fewer than 900,000 distinct CDR3 sequences, around a sixth of them appearing once. V shed 5 bases and J 10 bases; nucleotides not matched to a gene: 11. The CDR3 extends over 14 amino acids. Sequencing used blood. This chain uses TRBV12-3 or TRBV12-4 with TRBJ1-1; TRBD1 matches at 9 bases. The sequence came from a woman aged 50 to 60 with Graves' hyperthyroidism that later progressed to Graves' ophthalmopathy. The CDR3 DNA reads as TGTGCCAGCAGTCGATGGGAAAAACAGGGGGCAGCTTTCTTT. Amino acids: CASSRWEKQGAAFF.